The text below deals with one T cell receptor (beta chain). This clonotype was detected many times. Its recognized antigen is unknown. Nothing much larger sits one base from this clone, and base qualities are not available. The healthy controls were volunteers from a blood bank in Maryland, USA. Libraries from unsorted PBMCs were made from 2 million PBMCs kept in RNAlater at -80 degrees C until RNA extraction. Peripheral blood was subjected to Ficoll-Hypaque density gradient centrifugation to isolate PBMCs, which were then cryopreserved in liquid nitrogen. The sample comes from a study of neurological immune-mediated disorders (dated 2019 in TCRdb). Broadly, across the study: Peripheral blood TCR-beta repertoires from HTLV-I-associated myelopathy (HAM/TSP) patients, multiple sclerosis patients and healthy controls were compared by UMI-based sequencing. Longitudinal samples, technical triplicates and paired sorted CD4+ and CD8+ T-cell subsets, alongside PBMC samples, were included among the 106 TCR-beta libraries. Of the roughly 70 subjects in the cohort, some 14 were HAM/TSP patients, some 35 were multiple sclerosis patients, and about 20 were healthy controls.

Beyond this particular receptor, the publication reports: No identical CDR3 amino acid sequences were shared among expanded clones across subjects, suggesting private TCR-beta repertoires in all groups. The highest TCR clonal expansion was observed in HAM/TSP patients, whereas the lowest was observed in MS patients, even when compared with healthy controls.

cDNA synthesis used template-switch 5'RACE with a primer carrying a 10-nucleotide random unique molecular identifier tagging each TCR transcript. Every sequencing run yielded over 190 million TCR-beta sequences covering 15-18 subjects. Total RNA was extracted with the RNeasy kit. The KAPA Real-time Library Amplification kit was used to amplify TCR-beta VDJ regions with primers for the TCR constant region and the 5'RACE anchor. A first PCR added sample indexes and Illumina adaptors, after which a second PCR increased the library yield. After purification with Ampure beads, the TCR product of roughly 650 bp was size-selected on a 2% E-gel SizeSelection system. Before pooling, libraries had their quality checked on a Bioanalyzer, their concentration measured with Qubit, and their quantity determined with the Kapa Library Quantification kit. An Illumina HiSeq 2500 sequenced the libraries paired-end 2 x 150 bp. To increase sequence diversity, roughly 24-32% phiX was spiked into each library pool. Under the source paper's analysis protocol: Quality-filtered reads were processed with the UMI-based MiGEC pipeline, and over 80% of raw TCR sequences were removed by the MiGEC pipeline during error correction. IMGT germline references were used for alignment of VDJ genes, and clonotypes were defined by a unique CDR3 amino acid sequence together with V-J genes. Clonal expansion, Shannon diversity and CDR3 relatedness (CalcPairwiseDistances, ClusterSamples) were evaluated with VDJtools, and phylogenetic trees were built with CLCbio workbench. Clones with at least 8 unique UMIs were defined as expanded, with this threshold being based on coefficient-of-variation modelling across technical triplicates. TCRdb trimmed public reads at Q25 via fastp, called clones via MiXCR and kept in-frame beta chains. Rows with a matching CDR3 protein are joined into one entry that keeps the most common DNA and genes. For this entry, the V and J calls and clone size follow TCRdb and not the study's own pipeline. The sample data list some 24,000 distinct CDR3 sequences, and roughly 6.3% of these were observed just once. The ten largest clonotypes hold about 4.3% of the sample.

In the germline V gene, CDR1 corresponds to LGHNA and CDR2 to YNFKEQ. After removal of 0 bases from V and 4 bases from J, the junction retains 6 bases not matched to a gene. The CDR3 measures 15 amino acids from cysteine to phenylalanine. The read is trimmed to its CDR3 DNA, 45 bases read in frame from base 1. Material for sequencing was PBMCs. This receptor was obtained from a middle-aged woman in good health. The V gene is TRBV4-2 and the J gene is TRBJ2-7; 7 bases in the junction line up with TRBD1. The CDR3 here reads CASSQETGSGYEQYF. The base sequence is TGTGCCAGCAGCCAAGAGACAGGGAGTGGGTACGAGCAGTACTTC.